Listed below are T cell receptor beta chains from one sample, sequenced in a study of cytomegalovirus exposure and HLA in healthy donors. Some clones are missing from TCRdb's copy, which holds only in-frame ones; the method was immunoSEQ multiplex PCR. The top ten clones hold 7% to 9% of a sample with about 160,000 clones, approximately 82% of them seen once. Input material: PBMCs. These receptors were obtained from a male donor in good health and CMV-seropositive. The conserved cysteine and the conserved F or W are not part of the CDR3 here. Each record gives: V gene, CDR3 protein.

v_call: TRBV5-1; cdr3_aa: ASSLGEGGNTIY
v_call: TRBV29-1; cdr3_aa: SAAPGGLVETQY
v_call: TRBV27; cdr3_aa: ASSLSNTRTGTGNSETQY
v_call: TRBV7-2; cdr3_aa: ASSLKGVNEKLF
v_call: TRBV6-5; cdr3_aa: ASSYSPAGNQPQH
v_call: TRBV28; cdr3_aa: ASQTGGGDQPQH
v_call: TRBV30; cdr3_aa: AWDRQRSTEAF
v_call: TRBV5-8; cdr3_aa: ASSGGRGETQY
v_call: TRBV2; cdr3_aa: ASRTRAPTVNSEAF
v_call: TRBV18; cdr3_aa: ASSPGTGKSYNEQF
v_call: TRBV7-2; cdr3_aa: ASSPRTGTSNNEQY
v_call: TRBV6-5; cdr3_aa: ASSSQGTPNQPQH
v_call: TRBV30; cdr3_aa: AWSVGRGGYNEQF
v_call: TRBV5-6; cdr3_aa: ASSATGTSGRNEQF
v_call: TRBV28; cdr3_aa: ASTTIRAGRSGANVLT
v_call: TRBV5-1; cdr3_aa: ASSQEFGGPYEQY
v_call: TRBV11-2; cdr3_aa: ASSSSTSGAFYEQY
v_call: TRBV5-1; cdr3_aa: ASSFDRQAYEQY
v_call: TRBV11-2; cdr3_aa: ASSLRAGRFTNQPQH
v_call: TRBV7-9; cdr3_aa: ASSHAAGPYEQY
v_call: TRBV19; cdr3_aa: ASSIVRAGGPQETQY
v_call: TRBV5-6; cdr3_aa: ASSLLGTGSSEQY
v_call: TRBV9; cdr3_aa: ASSVGTEGPYEQY
v_call: TRBV6-5; cdr3_aa: ASSYFGGGTEAF
v_call: TRBV28; cdr3_aa: ASSLFGLAGYEQY
v_call: TRBV6-1; cdr3_aa: ASSEITGPGNA
v_call: TRBV4-1; cdr3_aa: ASSPRWIGSDYEQY
v_call: TRBV6-1; cdr3_aa: ASSESPTRNSPLH
v_call: TRBV18; cdr3_aa: ASSQGTSGSYNEQF
v_call: TRBV7-9; cdr3_aa: ASSQQANYGYT
v_call: TRBV19; cdr3_aa: ASSILSGQFYEQY
v_call: TRBV27; cdr3_aa: ASSFTGQAASYEQY
v_call: TRBV27; cdr3_aa: ASSRANTEAF
v_call: TRBV5-6; cdr3_aa: ASSLGGQGTDTQY
v_call: TRBV11-2; cdr3_aa: ASSLQGAQPYEQY
v_call: TRBV18; cdr3_aa: ASSPSGYYNEQF
v_call: TRBV6-5; cdr3_aa: ASRWGQTEAF
v_call: TRBV27; cdr3_aa: ASSFLSGANVLT
v_call: TRBV27; cdr3_aa: ASSAAGRLNTEAF
v_call: TRBV19; cdr3_aa: ASRRSGQGTNEKLF
v_call: TRBV5-1; cdr3_aa: ASSFPQTGELF
v_call: TRBV9; cdr3_aa: ASSVGQPRSGNTIY
v_call: TRBV30; cdr3_aa: AWSVTLVQY
v_call: TRBV18; cdr3_aa: ASSPGQGFGNQPQH
v_call: TRBV28; cdr3_aa: ASSRDTSYEQY
v_call: TRBV5-4; cdr3_aa: ASSPPPRLAATDTQY
v_call: TRBV5-1; cdr3_aa: ASSWGGQGFYEQY
v_call: TRBV6-5; cdr3_aa: ASQVGGRGDTQY
v_call: TRBV9; cdr3_aa: ASSSGQVHYEQY
v_call: TRBV27; cdr3_aa: ASSFSGGERVFDYT